The 6 T cell receptor beta chains given below trace back to one sample, sequenced in a study of CD8+ T cells in alopecia areata. Researchers sorted pooled cutaneous lymph node cells on the basis of CD4, CD8alpha, NKG2D, NKG2ACE and other markers. The authors extracted RNA and reverse transcribed it into cDNA as the sequencing template. Profiling relied on immunoSEQ multiplex PCR, and the TCRdb table lists in-frame clones only, not all of them. The counts give roughly 260,000 clones, none of them seen only once; about 1.1% is held by the top ten. The sample was CD4+ T cells sorted from a lymph node. The receptors were gathered from a C3H/HeJ mouse with alopecia areata. MHC haplotype of the strain: H2-k.

Only a few counts were recorded for this clone. Genes and germline are mouse. Read sequence stops 4 residues before the CDR3 end, and the germline J gene provides the missing end. The V and J genes are TRBV13-3 and TRBJ2-1, with TRBD2 matching 13 bases. This CDR3 comprises 16 residues. Trimming cost V 3 bases and J 4 bases; bases outside gene matches: 4. Germline V gene data show CDR1 as NNHDY and CDR2 as SYVADS. CDR3 DNA (partial): TGTGCCAGCAGTGGGGGACTGGGGGGGAATTATGCT. Encoded protein: CASSGGLGGNYA. The whole CDR3 sequence is CASSGGLGGNYAEQFF.

Concerning this clone: Gene names follow the mouse nomenclature. The CDR3 is cut off 4 residues early in the read; its end comes from the germline J gene. This chain connects TRBV5 to TRBJ2-3; maybe TRBD2 (5 bases). V shed 0 bases and J shed 0 bases, with 13 bases lying between them. Germline CDR1 and CDR2: LGHNA and YNLKQL (reference sequence). The CDR3 has 17 residues. This CDR3 reads CASSQEPGRPSAETLYF. Partial CDR3 DNA: TGTGCCAGCAGCCAAGAGCCTGGGAGGCCTAGTGCAGAA.

Of note for this clone: Genes and germline come from the mouse. Coverage ceases 3 residues before the CDR3 finishes, and the germline J gene fills in the end. The V and J genes are TRBV13-1 and TRBJ1-6; D gene uncertain. TRBJ1-6 is marked as an open reading frame, function uncertain. Trimming stripped 4 bases from V and 3 bases from J, with 8 bases between. Germline V gives CDR1 NSHNY, CDR2 SYGAGN. CDR3 length: 14 amino acids. The DNA read from the CDR3 is TGTGCCAGCAGTACACACAGCTATAATTCGCCC. It translates to CASSTHSYNSP. Given in full, the CDR3 is CASSTHSYNSPLYF.

Concerning this clone: Mouse gene names and germline throughout. The read halts 4 residues ahead of the CDR3 end, with the missing end drawn from the germline J gene. The same CDR3 is also encoded by other DNA sequences in this sample. This chain uses TRBV19 with TRBJ2-3, with TRBD2 matching 9 bases. Unmatched junction bases numbered 4, after V lost 2 bases and J lost 0 bases. Germline V gene lookup returns CDR1 FNHDT and CDR2 SITEND (reference sequence). The CDR3 sequence is 16 residues long. The sequenced CDR3 bases are TGTGCCAGCAGTATCACTGGGGGGACTAGTGCAGAA. It encodes CASSITGGTSAE. The entire CDR3 protein is CASSITGGTSAETLYF.

About this clone: Gene names follow the mouse nomenclature. The read ends 4 residues early relative to the CDR3; the germline J gene fills the gap. The chain links TRBV1 to TRBJ2-1; 7 nucleotides line up with TRBD1. The V gene's germline CDR1 is NSQYPW and CDR2 LRSPGD (reference sequence). After removal of 1 base from V and 5 bases from J, the junction contained 5 bases not matched to a gene. The CDR3 loop spans 15 amino acids. CDR3 DNA, as far as it was read: TGCACCTGCAGTGCAGTACAGGGGCTGGATGCT. Translation: CTCSAVQGLDA. The entire CDR3 protein is CTCSAVQGLDAEQFF.

Worth noting for this clone: Gene names refer to mouse genes. The observed sequence ends 4 residues before the CDR3 terminus, with the missing tail filled in from the germline J gene. The V gene is TRBV13-3, the J gene TRBJ2-5, with D perhaps matching TRBD2 (6 bases). The CDR3 spans 13 residues. Trimming shortened V by 3 bases and J by 3 bases, and 8 bases separated the two germline ends. The germline gives CDR1 NNHDY, CDR2 SYVADS. CDR3 loop: CASSVWGQDTQYF. The part of the CDR3 DNA that was read is TGTGCCAGCAGTGTTTGGGGGCAAGAC.